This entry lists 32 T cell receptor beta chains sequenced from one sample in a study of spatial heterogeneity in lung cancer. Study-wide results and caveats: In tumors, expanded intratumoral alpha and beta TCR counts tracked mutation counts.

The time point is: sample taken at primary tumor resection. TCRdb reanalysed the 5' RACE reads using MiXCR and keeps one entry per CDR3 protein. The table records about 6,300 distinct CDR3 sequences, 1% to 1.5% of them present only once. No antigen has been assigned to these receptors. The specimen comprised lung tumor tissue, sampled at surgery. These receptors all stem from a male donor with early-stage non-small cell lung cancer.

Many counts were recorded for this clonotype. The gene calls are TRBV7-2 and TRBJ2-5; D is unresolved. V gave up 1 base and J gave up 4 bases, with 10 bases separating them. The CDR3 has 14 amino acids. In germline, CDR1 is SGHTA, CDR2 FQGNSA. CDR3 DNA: TGTGCCAGCAGCTTAGGAAGAGGACGAGAGACCCAGTACTTC. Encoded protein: CASSLGRGRETQYF.

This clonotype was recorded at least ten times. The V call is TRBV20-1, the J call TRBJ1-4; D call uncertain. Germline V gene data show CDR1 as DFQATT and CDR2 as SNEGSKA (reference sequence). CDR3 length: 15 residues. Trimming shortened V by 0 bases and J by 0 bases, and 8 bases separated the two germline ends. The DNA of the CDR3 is TGCAGTGCTAGAGACTCAACTGCAACTAATGAAAAACTGTTTTTT. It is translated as CSARDSTATNEKLFF.

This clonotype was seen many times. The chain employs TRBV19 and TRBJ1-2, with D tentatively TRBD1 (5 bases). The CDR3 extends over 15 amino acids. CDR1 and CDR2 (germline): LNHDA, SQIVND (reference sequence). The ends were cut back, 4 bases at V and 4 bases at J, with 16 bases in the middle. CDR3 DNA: TGTGCCAGTAGTAAGGGGAGACTGACCTCCTATGGCTACACCTTC. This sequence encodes CASSKGRLTSYGYTF.

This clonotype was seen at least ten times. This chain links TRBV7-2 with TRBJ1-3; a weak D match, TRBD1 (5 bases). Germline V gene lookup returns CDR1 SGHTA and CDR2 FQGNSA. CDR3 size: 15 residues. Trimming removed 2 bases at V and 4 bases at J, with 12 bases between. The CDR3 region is CASSLSPGTGNTIYF. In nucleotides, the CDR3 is TGTGCCAGCAGCTTATCGCCGGGGACCGGAAACACCATATATTTT.

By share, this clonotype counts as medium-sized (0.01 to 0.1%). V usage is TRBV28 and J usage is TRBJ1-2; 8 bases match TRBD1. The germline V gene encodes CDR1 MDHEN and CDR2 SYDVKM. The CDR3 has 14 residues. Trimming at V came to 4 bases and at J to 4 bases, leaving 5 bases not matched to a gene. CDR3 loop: CASSYDRGGYGYTF. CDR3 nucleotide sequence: TGTGCCAGCAGTTATGACAGGGGCGGCTATGGCTACACCTTC.

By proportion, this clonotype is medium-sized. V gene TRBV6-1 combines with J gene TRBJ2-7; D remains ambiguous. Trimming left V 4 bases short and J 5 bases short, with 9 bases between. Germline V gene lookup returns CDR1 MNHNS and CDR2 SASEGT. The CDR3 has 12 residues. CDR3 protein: CASSGNTDEQYF. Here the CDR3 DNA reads TGTGCCAGCAGTGGGAATACAGACGAGCAGTACTTC.

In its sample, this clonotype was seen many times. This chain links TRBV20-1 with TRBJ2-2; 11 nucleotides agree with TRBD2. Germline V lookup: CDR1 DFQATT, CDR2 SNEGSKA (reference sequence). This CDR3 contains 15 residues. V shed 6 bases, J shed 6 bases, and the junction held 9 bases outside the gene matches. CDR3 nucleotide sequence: TGCAGTGCGACGTCCGAACTAGCGGGGGCCGGGGAGCTGTTTTTT. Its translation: CSATSELAGAGELFF.

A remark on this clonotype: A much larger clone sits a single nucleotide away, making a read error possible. CDR3 residues: CASSPTADARKETQYF. The DNA for the CDR3 is TGTGCCAGCAGCCCTACCGCCGACGCACGAAAAGAGACCCAGTACTTC. The rearrangement uses TRBV9 and TRBJ2-5, with D uncertain. The V gene's germline CDR1 is SGDLS and CDR2 YYNGEE. The CDR3 runs 16 residues. V gave up 4 bases and J gave up 3 bases, with 19 bases separating them.

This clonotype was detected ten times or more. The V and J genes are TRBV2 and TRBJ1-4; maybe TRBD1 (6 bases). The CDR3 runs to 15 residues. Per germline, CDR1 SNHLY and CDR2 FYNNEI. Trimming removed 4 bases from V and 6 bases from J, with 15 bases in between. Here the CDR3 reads CASSATGYSDEKLFF. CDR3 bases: TGTGCCAGCAGTGCCACAGGGTATAGTGATGAAAAACTGTTTTTT. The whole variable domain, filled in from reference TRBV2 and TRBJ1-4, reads EPEVTQTPSHQVTQMGQEVILRCVPISNHLYFYWYRQILGQKVEFLVSFYNNEISEKSEIFDDQFSVERPDGSNFTLKIRSTKLEDSAMYFCASSATGYSDEKLFFGSGTQLSVL.

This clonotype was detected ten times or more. In nucleotides, the CDR3 is TGCAGTGCTAGAGATATCAGTGTGAACACCGGGGAGCTGTTTTTT. As protein: CSARDISVNTGELFF. V gene TRBV20-1 combines with J gene TRBJ2-2; D unclear. CDR3 length: 15 amino acids. Germline V gene sequence: CDR1 DFQATT, CDR2 SNEGSKA (reference sequence). Trimming cost V 0 bases and J 1 base, with 9 bases left between them.

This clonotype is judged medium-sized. CDR3 protein: CASSLDRFTDTQYF. The CDR3 DNA reads as TGTGCCAGCAGCCTCGACAGGTTCACAGATACGCAGTATTTT. The rearrangement joins TRBV11-3 to TRBJ2-3; the D gene is possibly TRBD1 (6 bases). The germline V gene encodes CDR1 SGHNT and CDR2 YENEEA. Trimming left V 5 bases short and J 2 bases short, with 11 bases between. CDR3 length: 14 amino acids. Combining the CDR3 with reference TRBV11-3 and TRBJ2-3 gives the whole variable domain EAGVVQSPRYKIIEKKQPVAFWCNPISGHNTLYWYLQNLGQGPELLIRYENEEAVDDSQLPKDRFSAERLKGVDSTLKIQPAELGDSAVYLCASSLDRFTDTQYFGPGTRLTVL.

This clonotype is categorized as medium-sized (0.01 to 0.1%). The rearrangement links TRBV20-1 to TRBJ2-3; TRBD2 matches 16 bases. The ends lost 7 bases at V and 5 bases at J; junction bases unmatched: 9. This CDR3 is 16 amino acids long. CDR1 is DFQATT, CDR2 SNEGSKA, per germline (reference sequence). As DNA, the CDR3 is TGCAGTGTTCCCGGGACTAGCGGGGGGGCCCAAGATACGCAGTATTTT. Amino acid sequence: CSVPGTSGGAQDTQYF.

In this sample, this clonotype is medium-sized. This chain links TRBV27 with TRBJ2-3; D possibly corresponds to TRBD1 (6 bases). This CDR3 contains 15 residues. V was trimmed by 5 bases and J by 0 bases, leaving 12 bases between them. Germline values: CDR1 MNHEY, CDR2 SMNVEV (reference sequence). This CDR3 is CASSPDSTSTDTQYF. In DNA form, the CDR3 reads TGTGCCAGCAGTCCGGACAGTACTAGCACAGATACGCAGTATTTT.

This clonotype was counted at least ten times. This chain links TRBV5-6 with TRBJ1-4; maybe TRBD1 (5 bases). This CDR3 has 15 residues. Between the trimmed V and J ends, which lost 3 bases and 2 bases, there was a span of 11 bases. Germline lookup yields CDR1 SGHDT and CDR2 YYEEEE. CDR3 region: CASSSGAGTNEKLFF. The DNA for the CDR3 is TGTGCCAGCAGCTCCGGGGCAGGGACTAATGAAAAACTGTTTTTT.

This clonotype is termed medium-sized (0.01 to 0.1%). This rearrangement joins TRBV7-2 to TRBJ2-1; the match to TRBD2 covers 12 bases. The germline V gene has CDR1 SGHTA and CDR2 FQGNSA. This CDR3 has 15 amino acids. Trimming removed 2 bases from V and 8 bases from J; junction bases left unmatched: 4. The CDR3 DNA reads TGTGCCAGCAGCTTAATACTAGCGGGGGGCCATGAGCAGTTCTTC. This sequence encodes CASSLILAGGHEQFF.

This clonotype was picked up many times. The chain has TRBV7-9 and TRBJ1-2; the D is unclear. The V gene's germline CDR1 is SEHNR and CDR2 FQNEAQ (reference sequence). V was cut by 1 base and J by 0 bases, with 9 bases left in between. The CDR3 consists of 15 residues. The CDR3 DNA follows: TGTGCCAGCAGCTTAGTTGAGAAAGCTAACTATGGCTACACCTTC. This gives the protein CASSLVEKANYGYTF.

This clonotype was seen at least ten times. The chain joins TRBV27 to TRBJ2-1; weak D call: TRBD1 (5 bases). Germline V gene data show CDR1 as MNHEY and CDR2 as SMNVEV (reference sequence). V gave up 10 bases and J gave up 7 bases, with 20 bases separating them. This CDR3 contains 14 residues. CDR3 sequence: CATRIGVQGNEQFF. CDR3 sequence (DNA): TGTGCCACCCGGATAGGGGTTCAGGGTAATGAGCAGTTCTTC.

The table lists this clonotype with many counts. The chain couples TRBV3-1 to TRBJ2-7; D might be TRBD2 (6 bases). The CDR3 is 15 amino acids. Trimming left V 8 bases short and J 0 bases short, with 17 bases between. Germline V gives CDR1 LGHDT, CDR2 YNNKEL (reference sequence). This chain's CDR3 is CASSNLASSSYEQYF. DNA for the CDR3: TGTGCCAGCTCCAATCTAGCGTCGAGCTCCTACGAGCAGTACTTC.

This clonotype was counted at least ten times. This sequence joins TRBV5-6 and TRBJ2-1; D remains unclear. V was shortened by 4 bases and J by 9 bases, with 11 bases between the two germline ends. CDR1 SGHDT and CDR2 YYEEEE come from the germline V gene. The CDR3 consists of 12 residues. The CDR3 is CASSESRGEQFF. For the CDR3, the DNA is TGTGCCAGCAGCGAATCTAGAGGTGAGCAGTTCTTC.

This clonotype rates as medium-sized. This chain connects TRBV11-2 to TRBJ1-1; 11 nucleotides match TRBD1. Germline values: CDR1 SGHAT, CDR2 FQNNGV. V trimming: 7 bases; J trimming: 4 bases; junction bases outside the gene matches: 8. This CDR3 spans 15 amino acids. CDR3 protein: CASIPSGTGGTEAFF. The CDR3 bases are TGTGCCAGCATTCCTTCCGGGACAGGGGGCACTGAAGCTTTCTTT.

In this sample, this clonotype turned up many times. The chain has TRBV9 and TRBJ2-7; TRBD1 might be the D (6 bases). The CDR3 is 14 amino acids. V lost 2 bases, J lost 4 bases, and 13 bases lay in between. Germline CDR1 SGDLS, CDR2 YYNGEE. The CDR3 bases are TGTGCCAGCAGCGTGGCGGCAGGGGTTTACGAGCAGTACTTC. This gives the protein CASSVAAGVYEQYF.

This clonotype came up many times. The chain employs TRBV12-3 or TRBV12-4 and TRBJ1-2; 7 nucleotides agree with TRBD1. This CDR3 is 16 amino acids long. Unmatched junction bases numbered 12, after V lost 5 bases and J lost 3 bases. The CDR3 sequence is CASSGGGNRGHYGYTF. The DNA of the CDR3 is TGTGCCAGCAGTGGGGGGGGCAACAGGGGCCACTATGGCTACACCTTC.

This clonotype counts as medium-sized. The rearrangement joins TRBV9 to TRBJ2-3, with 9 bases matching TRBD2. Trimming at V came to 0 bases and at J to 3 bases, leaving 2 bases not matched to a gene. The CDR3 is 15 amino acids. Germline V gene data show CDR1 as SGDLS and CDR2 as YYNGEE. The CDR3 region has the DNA TGTGCCAGCAGCGTAGCTCTAGCGGGAACAGATACGCAGTATTTT. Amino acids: CASSVALAGTDTQYF.

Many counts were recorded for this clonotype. Here the CDR3 DNA reads TGCGCCAGCAGCCGTCAAACAGGGAGTCTAAATGAGCAGTTCTTC. Protein: CASSRQTGSLNEQFF. The chain joins TRBV4-1 to TRBJ2-1; D is possibly TRBD1 (6 bases). CDR1 and CDR2 (germline): MGHRA, YSYEKL. This CDR3 comprises 15 residues. Between the trimmed V and J ends, which lost 4 bases and 7 bases, there was a span of 17 bases.

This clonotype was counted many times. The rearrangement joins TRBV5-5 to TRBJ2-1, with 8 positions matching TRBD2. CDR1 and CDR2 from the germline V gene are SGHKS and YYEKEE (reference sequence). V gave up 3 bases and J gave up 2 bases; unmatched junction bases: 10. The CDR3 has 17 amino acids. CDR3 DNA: TGTGCCAGCAGCTATCTAAACCCGGGACTAGCCTACAATGAGCAGTTCTTC. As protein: CASSYLNPGLAYNEQFF.

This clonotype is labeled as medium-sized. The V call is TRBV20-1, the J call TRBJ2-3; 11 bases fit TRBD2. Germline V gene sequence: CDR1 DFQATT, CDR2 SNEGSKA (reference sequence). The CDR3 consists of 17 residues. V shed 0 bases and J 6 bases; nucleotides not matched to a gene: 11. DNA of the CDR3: TGCAGTGCTAGAGATTTCTTTGGGACTAGCGGCTTGGATACGCAGTATTTT. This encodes CSARDFFGTSGLDTQYF.

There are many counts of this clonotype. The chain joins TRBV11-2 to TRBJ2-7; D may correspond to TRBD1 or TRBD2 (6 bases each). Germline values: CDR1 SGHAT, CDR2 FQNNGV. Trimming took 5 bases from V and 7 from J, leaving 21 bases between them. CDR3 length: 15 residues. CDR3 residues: CASSPLSGAGGEQYF. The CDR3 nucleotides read TGTGCCAGCAGCCCTCTATCGGGGGCCGGAGGGGAGCAGTACTTC.

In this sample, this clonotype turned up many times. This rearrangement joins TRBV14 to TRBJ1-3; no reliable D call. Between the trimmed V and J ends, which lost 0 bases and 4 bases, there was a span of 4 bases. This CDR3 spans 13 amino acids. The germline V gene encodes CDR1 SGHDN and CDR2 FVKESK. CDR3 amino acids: CASSQDRGNTIYF. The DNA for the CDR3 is TGTGCCAGCAGCCAAGACAGAGGAAACACCATATATTTT.

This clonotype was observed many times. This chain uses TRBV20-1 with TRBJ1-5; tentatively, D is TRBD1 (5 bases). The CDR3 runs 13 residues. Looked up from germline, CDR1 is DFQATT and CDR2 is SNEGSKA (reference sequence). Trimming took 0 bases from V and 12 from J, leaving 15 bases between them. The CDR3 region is CSARDLGAPHQHF. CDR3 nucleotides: TGCAGTGCTAGAGATCTCGGGGCCCCGCACCAGCATTTT.

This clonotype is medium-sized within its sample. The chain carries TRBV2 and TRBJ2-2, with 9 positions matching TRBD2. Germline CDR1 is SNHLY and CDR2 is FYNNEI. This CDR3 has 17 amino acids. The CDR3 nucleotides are TGTGCTTCAACGGAAGGCGGGAGGGCCGATGACACCGGGGAGCTGTTTTTT. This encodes CASTEGGRADDTGELFF.

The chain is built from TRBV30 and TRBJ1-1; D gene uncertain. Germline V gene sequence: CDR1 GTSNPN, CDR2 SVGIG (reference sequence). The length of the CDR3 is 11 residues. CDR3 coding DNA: TGTGAATGTGAGAGGAACACTGAAGCTTTCTTT. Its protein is CECERNTEAFF.

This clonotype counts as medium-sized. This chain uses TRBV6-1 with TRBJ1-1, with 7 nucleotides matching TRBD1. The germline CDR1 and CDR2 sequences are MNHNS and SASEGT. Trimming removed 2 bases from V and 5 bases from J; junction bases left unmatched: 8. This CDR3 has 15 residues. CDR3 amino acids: CASSEMAGGLTEAFF. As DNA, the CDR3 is TGTGCCAGCAGTGAAATGGCAGGGGGTTTGACTGAAGCTTTCTTT.